This T cell receptor (beta chain) was recorded in a study of shared clonotypes between healthy human individuals. Sequencing was performed with immunoSEQ multiplex PCR; in TCRdb, only in-frame clones are kept and a portion is missing. The sample consists of over a million clones, 75% to 80% of them appearing once. The germline gives CDR1 SGHTA, CDR2 FQGNSA. The CDR3 covers 15 residues. V was pared by 3 bases and J by 4 bases, with 16 bases between. Sequenced sample: memory CD4+ T cells from PBMCs. The sample's subset: CD45RA-negative fraction. This TCR derives from a man aged 18-30 years in good health. Some clones in this sample may be carry-over from other donors' samples. The genes are TRBV7-2 and TRBJ2-7; D remains ambiguous. CDR3 DNA: TGTGCCAGCAGCTTTACCCTAGGCCCATCTTACGAGCAGTACTTC. The encoded protein is CASSFTLGPSYEQYF.